Below, 21 T cell receptor beta chains from the same sample are listed, as sequenced in a study of early T cells in non-severe SARS-CoV-2 infection. TCRdb reanalysed the 5' RACE reads using MiXCR and keeps one entry per CDR3 protein. The sample lists approximately 110,000 distinct CDR3 sequences; 15% were seen once. Sequencing was performed on whole blood. The receptors come from an adult who was a healthcare worker with PCR-confirmed SARS-CoV-2 infection or an uninfected control (not recorded which).

The chain is built from TRBV20-1 and TRBJ1-1, with 7 bases that match TRBD1. The CDR3 contains 13 residues. The J segment lost 6 bases and the V segment lost 5 bases, leaving 9 bases of the junction unmatched. Germline loops: CDR1 DFQATT, CDR2 SNEGSKA (reference sequence). CDR3 nucleotide sequence: TGCAGTGCTGGACAGGCTCGATTGGCTGAAGCTTTCTTT. Its translation is CSAGQARLAEAFF.

This clonotype showed up many times. The chain joins TRBV12-3 or TRBV12-4 to TRBJ2-1; 9 bases fit TRBD2. The CDR3 totals 15 residues. The junction had 8 bases not matched to a gene; V was cut back by 3 bases and J by 8 bases. In DNA form, the CDR3 reads TGTGCCAGCAGTTTCCGTCTAGCGGGGTCCGATGAGCAGTTCTTC. The encoded protein is CASSFRLAGSDEQFF.

V is TRBV7-9 and J is TRBJ2-3; D is possibly TRBD1 or TRBD2 (6 bases each). The CDR3 has 15 residues. Germline CDR1 is SEHNR and CDR2 is FQNEAQ (reference sequence). Trimming took 5 bases from V and 5 from J, leaving 17 bases between them. Here the CDR3 reads CASSPRRGYGDTQYF. CDR3 coding DNA: TGTGCCAGCAGCCCACGGAGGGGGTATGGAGATACGCAGTATTTT.

The V call is TRBV12-3 or TRBV12-4, the J call TRBJ1-4; D perhaps matches TRBD1 (6 bases). Trimming took 6 bases from V and 7 from J, leaving 12 bases between them. The CDR3 covers 13 residues. Here the CDR3 DNA reads TGTGCCAGCAGCCCTCTCAGGGGTGAAAAACTGTTTTTT. This sequence encodes CASSPLRGEKLFF.

The table lists this clonotype with a few counts. The genes are TRBV12-3 or TRBV12-4 and TRBJ1-1, with D unclear. Trimming pared 8 bases from V and 0 bases from J, leaving 13 bases between. The CDR3 sequence is 14 residues long. The chain's CDR3 is CASCISSLNTEAFF. Written as DNA, the CDR3 is TGTGCCAGCTGCATCTCCTCTCTGAACACTGAAGCTTTCTTT.

The V and J genes are TRBV19 and TRBJ1-5, with D uncertain. V gave up 5 bases and J gave up 0 bases, with 2 bases separating them. The CDR3 extends over 12 amino acids. In germline, CDR1 is LNHDA, CDR2 SQIVND (reference sequence). The CDR3 DNA sequence: TGTGCCAGTAGTTATAGCAATCAGCCCCAGCATTTT. It encodes CASSYSNQPQHF.

This clonotype was counted a few times. The DNA for the CDR3 is TGTGCCAGCAGTGTTAGCGGGGGAGGGAACGAGCAGTACTTC. It translates to CASSVSGGGNEQYF. The chain links TRBV25-1 to TRBJ2-7, with TRBD2 identical over 9 bases. The CDR3 loop spans 14 amino acids. Germline loops: CDR1 MGHDK, CDR2 SYGVNS. With 4 bases clipped from V and 5 bases from J, the junction kept 6 bases outside the gene matches.

The CDR3 DNA reads as TGTGCCAGCAGTCCTCGGGACAGGGCTCTGAGCTCCTATAATTCACCCCTCCACTTT. Its protein product is CASSPRDRALSSYNSPLHF. This chain joins TRBV27 and TRBJ1-6; 9 bases are a match to TRBD1. CDR3 size: 19 residues. V lost 5 bases, J lost 0 bases, and 11 bases stayed unmatched. The germline CDR1 and CDR2 sequences are MNHEY and SMNVEV (reference sequence).

The rearrangement uses TRBV5-1 and TRBJ2-3, with D possibly matching TRBD1 (6 bases). Looked up from germline, CDR1 is SGHRS and CDR2 is YFSETQ. The length of the CDR3 is 15 residues. Between the trimmed V and J ends, which lost 4 bases and 0 bases, there was a span of 12 bases. CDR3 nucleotide sequence: TGCGCCAGCAGCCTAGGGACACCCAGCACAGATACGCAGTATTTT. Residues: CASSLGTPSTDTQYF.

The gene calls are TRBV18 and TRBJ1-2; D gene unclear. The CDR3 has 13 residues. Germline V gene data show CDR1 as KGHSH and CDR2 as LQKENI. V lost 2 bases and J 1 base, leaving 5 bases between the germline ends. DNA for the CDR3: TGTGCCAGCTCACCAACGGATAACTATGGCTACACCTTC. Its translation is CASSPTDNYGYTF.

The chain has TRBV6-1 and TRBJ2-1, with TRBD1 matching 9 bases. Per germline, CDR1 MNHNS and CDR2 SASEGT. This CDR3 is built from 14 residues. J lost 7 bases, V lost 7 bases, and 8 bases had no gene match. CDR3 loop: CASTVQGARNEQFF. The CDR3 nucleotides are TGTGCCAGCACGGTACAGGGGGCGAGGAATGAGCAGTTCTTC.

As concerns this clonotype: The germline gene is not matched at one end of the junction; a read error may be the cause. The CDR3 sequence: CASSLDGGPVGF. The CDR3 DNA reads as TGCGCCAGCAGCTTGGATGGGGGGCCCGTAGGCTTT. This chain links TRBV5-1 with TRBJ2-3; the D gene could be TRBD1 or TRBD2 (6 bases each). This CDR3 region has 12 residues. CDR1 is SGHRS, CDR2 YFSETQ, per germline.

This clonotype was observed a handful of times. The rearrangement joins TRBV5-1 to TRBJ2-7; tentatively, D is TRBD2 (5 bases). The CDR3 runs 16 residues. V lost 1 base and J 6 bases, leaving 20 bases between the germline ends. CDR1 is SGHRS, CDR2 YFSETQ, per germline. The CDR3 coding sequence is TGCGCCAGCAGCTTGTCTCACGGACTCCGAGGGTCCGAGCAGTACTTC. Encoded protein: CASSLSHGLRGSEQYF.

The V call is TRBV28, the J call TRBJ2-1, with TRBD1 as a possible D gene (6 bases). CDR3 size: 15 residues. V was cut by 6 bases and J by 7 bases, with 19 bases left in between. The germline V gene encodes CDR1 MDHEN and CDR2 SYDVKM. The CDR3 protein is CASRSSGAARNEQFF. The CDR3 DNA reads TGTGCCAGCAGATCGTCAGGGGCCGCCCGAAATGAGCAGTTCTTC.

The chain combines TRBV13 with TRBJ2-5, with 7 bases that match TRBD2. In germline, CDR1 is PRHDT, CDR2 FYEKMQ (reference sequence). The CDR3 runs 13 residues. V shed 3 bases, J shed 5 bases, and the junction held 3 bases outside the gene matches. The CDR3 reads CASSLREGETQYF. The CDR3 DNA is TGTGCCAGCAGCTTGAGGGAGGGGGAGACCCAGTACTTC.

This clonotype was recorded once. The V and J genes are TRBV25-1 and TRBJ1-1, with D perhaps TRBD1 (5 bases). Germline V CDR1 and CDR2: MGHDK, SYGVNS. The germline V and J ends were trimmed by 0 bases and 7 bases, with 9 bases remaining between them. This CDR3 region has 13 residues. CDR3 sequence (DNA): TGTGCCAGCAGTGAATACGCGAGGGGTGAAGCTTTCTTT. As protein: CASSEYARGEAFF.

The chain has TRBV3-1 and TRBJ2-7; D unclear. Trimming stripped 3 bases from V and 0 bases from J, with 9 bases between. The CDR3 has 14 amino acids. From germline, CDR1 is LGHDT and CDR2 YNNKEL (reference sequence). CDR3 sequence (DNA): TGTGCCAGCAGCCAGGGGTTCGACTCCTACGAGCAGTACTTC. As protein: CASSQGFDSYEQYF.

This clonotype was counted only a few times. This rearrangement joins TRBV20-1 to TRBJ2-7; TRBD2 agrees at 7 bases. J gave up 2 bases and V 3 bases, and 4 bases lay outside the gene matches. This CDR3 comprises 13 residues. Germline V gene data show CDR1 as DFQATT and CDR2 as SNEGSKA (reference sequence). The CDR3 nucleotides read TGCAGTGCTAGGGGAGGGAGACCCTACGAGCAGTACTTC. Translation gives CSARGGRPYEQYF.

J is TRBJ1-5 and V is TRBV6-2 or TRBV6-3; D call uncertain. From germline, CDR1 is MNHEY and CDR2 SVGEGT. Trimming stripped 0 bases from V and 4 bases from J, with 10 bases between. This CDR3 contains 15 residues. The CDR3 region is CASSYSSGRNQPQHF. The CDR3 nucleotides are TGTGCCAGCAGTTACTCGAGCGGGCGGAATCAGCCCCAGCATTTT.

The table lists this clonotype with a few counts. The chain has TRBV20-1 and TRBJ2-3, with D unresolved. V shed 3 bases and J shed 5 bases, with 6 bases lying between them. Germline assignment: CDR1 DFQATT and CDR2 SNEGSKA (reference sequence). This CDR3 has 11 residues. This CDR3 is CSASPGDTQYF. The CDR3 DNA follows: TGCAGTGCTAGCCCAGGAGATACGCAGTATTTT.

The rearrangement joins TRBV20-1 to TRBJ1-3; D call uncertain. CDR1 is DFQATT and CDR2 is SNEGSKA in the germline V gene (reference sequence). CDR3 length: 12 residues. V shed 4 bases and J shed 7 bases, with 11 bases lying between them. The CDR3 loop is CSATLWGNTIYF. DNA of the CDR3: TGCAGTGCTACCCTATGGGGTAACACCATATATTTT.